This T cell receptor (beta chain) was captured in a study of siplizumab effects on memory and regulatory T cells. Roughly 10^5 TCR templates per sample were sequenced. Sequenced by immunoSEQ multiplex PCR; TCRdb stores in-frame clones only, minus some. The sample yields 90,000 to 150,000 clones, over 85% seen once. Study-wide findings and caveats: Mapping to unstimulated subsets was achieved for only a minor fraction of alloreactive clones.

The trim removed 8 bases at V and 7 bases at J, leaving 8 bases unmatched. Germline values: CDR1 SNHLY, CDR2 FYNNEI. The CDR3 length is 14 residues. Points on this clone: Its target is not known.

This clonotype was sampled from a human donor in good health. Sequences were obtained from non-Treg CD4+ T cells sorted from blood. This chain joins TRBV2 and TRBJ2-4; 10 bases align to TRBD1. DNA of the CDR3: TGTGCCAGCCAGGAGACAGGGGGCGGCAACATTCAGTACTTC. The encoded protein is CASQETGGGNIQYF.